The present entry profiles one TCR beta chain with its context. The germline V gene encodes CDR1 MGHRA and CDR2 YSYEKL. Trimming took 6 bases from V and 8 from J; bases not matched to a gene: 15. The CDR3 runs 16 residues. This record comes from a study of shared clonotypes between healthy human individuals. Across the study: A couple of female and three male donors aged 18 to 49 were enrolled.

The authors split each subset's genomic DNA evenly across several immunoSEQ plates. Method: immunoSEQ multiplex PCR; TCRdb's copy keeps in-frame clones and lacks some. Of under 300,000 clones in the sample, just over 65% were seen once. This TCR came from a young man in good health. The chain recombines TRBV4-1 with TRBJ1-4; 7 bases agree with TRBD1. What was sequenced was memory CD4+ T cells sorted from blood. Sample subset: CD45RA-negative fraction. The CDR3 sequence is CASRTGQGETREKLFF. CDR3 in DNA: TGCGCCAGCAGGACAGGGCAGGGGGAAACAAGGGAAAAACTGTTTTTT.